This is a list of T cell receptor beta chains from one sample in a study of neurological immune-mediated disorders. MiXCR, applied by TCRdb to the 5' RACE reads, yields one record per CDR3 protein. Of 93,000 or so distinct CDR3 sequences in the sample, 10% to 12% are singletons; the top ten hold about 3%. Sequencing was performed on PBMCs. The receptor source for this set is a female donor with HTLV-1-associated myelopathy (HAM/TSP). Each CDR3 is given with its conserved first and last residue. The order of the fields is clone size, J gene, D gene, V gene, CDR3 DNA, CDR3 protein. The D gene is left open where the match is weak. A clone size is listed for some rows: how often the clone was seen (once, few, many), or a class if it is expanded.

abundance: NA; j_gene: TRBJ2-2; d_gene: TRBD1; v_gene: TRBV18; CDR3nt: TGTGCCAGCTCACCACCCGGGACAGGGGCCGGCGGGGAGCTGTTTTTT; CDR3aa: CASSPPGTGAGGELFF
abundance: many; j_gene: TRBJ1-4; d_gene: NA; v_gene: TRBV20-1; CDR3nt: TGCAGTGCTCAGATCGGGGGCGGTGAAAAACTGTTTTTT; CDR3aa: CSAQIGGGEKLFF
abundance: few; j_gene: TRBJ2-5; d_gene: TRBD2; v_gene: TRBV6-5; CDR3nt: TGTGCCAGCGGGACTAGCGGGGGTAGGGAGACCCAGTACTTC; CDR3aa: CASGTSGGRETQYF
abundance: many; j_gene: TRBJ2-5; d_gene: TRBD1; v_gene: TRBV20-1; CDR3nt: TGCAGTGCTAGACCAACCGGGACAGCAAAAAAAGAGACCCAGTACTTC; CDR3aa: CSARPTGTAKKETQYF
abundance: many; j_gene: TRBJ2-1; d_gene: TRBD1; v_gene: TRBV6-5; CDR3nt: TGTGCCAGCAGCCGACAGGGGGTGGCAGTCAATGAGCAGTTCTTC; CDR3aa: CASSRQGVAVNEQFF
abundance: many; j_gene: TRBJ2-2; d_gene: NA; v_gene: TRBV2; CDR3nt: TGTGCCAGCAGCAACGACGGGAGTCCGACCGGGGAGCTGTTTTTT; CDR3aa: CASSNDGSPTGELFF
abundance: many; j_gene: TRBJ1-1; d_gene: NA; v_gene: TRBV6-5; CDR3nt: TGTGCCAGCAGTTACTCGGGCGGGAACACTGAAGCTTTCTTT; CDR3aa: CASSYSGGNTEAFF
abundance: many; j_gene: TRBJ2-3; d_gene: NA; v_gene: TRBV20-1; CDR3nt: TGCAGTGGGAGGCCTAGCACAGATACGCAGTATTTT; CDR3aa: CSGRPSTDTQYF
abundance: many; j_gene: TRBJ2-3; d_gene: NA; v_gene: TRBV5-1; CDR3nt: TGCGCCAGCACTCTTGACACAGATACGCAGTATTTT; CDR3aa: CASTLDTDTQYF
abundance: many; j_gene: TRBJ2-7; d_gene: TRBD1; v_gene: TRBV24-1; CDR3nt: TGTGCCACCAGTGATGCCACAGGGGGCAGATCCTACGAGCAGTACTTC; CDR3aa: CATSDATGGRSYEQYF
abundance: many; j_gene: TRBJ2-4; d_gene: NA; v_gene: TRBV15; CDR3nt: TGTGCCACCAGCACCGGTCAAAAAAACATTCAGTACTTC; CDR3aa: CATSTGQKNIQYF
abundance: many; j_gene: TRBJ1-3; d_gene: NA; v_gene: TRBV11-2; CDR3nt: TGTGCCAGCAGCCGGGGCGGTGCTGGAAACACCATATATTTT; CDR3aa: CASSRGGAGNTIYF
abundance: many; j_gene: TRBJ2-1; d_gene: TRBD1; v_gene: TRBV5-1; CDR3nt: TGCGCCAGCAGCTTGTGGACAGGGGGCGCGCGAAACGAGCAGTTCTTC; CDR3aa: CASSLWTGGARNEQFF
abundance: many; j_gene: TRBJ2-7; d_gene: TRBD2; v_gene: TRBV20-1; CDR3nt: TGCAGTGCTCGAATTCCTAGCGGGGGTCGTCTGGGTCTCTTCGAGCAGTACTTC; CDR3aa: CSARIPSGGRLGLFEQYF
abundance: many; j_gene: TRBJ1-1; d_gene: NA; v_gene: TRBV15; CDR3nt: TGTGCCACCAGCGGCACCTCCCGGGGTTCGGGAAACACTGAAGCTTTCTTT; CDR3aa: CATSGTSRGSGNTEAFF
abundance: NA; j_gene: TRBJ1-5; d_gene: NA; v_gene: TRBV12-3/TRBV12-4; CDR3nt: TGTGCCAGCAGTTTTAGGGAAAATCAGCCCCAGCATTTT; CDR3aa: CASSFRENQPQHF
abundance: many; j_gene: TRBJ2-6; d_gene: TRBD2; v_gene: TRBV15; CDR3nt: TGTGCTACCAGCAGAGTACGGGAGGTCTCTGGGGCCAACGTCCTGACTTTC; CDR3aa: CATSRVREVSGANVLTF
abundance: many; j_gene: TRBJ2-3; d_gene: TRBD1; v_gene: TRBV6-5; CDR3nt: TGTGCCAGCAGTGCCGGACAGGGCGCGACGCAGTATTTT; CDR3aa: CASSAGQGATQYF
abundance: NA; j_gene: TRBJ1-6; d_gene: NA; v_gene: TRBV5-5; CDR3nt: TGTGCCAGCAGCTTGGAGGGACGGAGGAATTCACCCCTCCACTTT; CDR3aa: CASSLEGRRNSPLHF
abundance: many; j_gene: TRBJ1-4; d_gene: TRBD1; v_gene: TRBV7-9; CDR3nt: TGTGCCAGCAGCGACCGGGGACAGGGGTATGAAAAACTGTTTTTT; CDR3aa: CASSDRGQGYEKLFF
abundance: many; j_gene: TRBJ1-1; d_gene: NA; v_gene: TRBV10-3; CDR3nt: TGTGCCATCAGTGGAGGGCCGAACACTGAAGCTTTCTTT; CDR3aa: CAISGGPNTEAFF
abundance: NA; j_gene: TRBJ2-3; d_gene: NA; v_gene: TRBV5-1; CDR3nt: TGCGCCAGCAGCTTGGTCCCGGAAGATGGGCTGTATTTT; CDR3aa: CASSLVPEDGLYF
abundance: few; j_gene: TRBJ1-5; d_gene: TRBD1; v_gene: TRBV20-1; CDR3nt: TGCAGTGCTAGCCCCACAGGGGATAGCAATCAGCCCCAGCATTTT; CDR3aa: CSASPTGDSNQPQHF
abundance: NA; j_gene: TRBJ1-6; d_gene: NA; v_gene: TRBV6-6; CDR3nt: TGTGCCAGCATAAGGGCCGAAAATGATTCACCCCTCCACTTT; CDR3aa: CASIRAENDSPLHF
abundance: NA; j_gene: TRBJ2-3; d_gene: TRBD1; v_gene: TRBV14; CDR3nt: TGTGCCAGCAGCCACGGGGACAGCTACCCCGATACGCAGTATTTT; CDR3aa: CASSHGDSYPDTQYF
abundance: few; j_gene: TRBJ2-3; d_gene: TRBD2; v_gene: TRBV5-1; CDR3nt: TGCGCCAGCAGCTCACTAGCGTACACAGATACGCAGTATTTT; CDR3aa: CASSSLAYTDTQYF
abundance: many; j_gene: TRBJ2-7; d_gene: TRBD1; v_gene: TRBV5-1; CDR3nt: TGCGCCAGCAGCTGGACAGGGGGCTCTTACGAGCAGTACTTC; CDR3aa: CASSWTGGSYEQYF
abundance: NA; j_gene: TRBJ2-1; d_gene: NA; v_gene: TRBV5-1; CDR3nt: TGCGCCAGCAGCTTGCAATCGGGGTCCTACAATGAGCAGTTCTTC; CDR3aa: CASSLQSGSYNEQFF
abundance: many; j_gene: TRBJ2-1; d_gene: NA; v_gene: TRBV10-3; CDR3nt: TGTGCCATCAGTGCCTTGAATGAGCAGTTCTTC; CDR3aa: CAISALNEQFF
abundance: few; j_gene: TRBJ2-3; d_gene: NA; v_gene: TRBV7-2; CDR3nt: TGTGCCAGCAGCGAACGCGGGGACACAGATACGCAGTATTTT; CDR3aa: CASSERGDTDTQYF